This TCR beta chain derives from a study of cytomegalovirus exposure and HLA in healthy donors. Points on this clone: The antigen remains undetermined.

The PCR used 60 Vbeta and 13 Jbeta primers. Here immunoSEQ multiplex PCR was the method, and the copy in TCRdb shows in-frame clones only, minus some. The table shows 100,000 to 150,000 clones, with 60% to 85% occurring only once. Per the germline V gene, CDR1 is SGHVS and CDR2 is FNYEAQ. CDR3 length: 15 residues. V lost 8 bases, J lost 6 bases, and 20 bases lay in between. Study-wide findings and caveats: Researchers reported in a later analysis that a missense DCLRE1C variant was tied to TCR beta V- and J-gene trimming. CMV serostatus alone was available as immune exposure information. In a later analysis, TCR association rates varied by HLA locus: DRB1 most, HLA-C fewest.

The TCR sequence derives from a woman aged 40 to 50 in good health and CMV-seronegative. The gene calls are TRBV7-6 and TRBJ2-1; maybe TRBD2 (6 bases). Sample: PBMCs. The CDR3, as DNA: TGTGCCAGCGGGGTTTGGGGCGGGATAGGCAATGAGCAGTTCTTC. It yields the protein CASGVWGGIGNEQFF.